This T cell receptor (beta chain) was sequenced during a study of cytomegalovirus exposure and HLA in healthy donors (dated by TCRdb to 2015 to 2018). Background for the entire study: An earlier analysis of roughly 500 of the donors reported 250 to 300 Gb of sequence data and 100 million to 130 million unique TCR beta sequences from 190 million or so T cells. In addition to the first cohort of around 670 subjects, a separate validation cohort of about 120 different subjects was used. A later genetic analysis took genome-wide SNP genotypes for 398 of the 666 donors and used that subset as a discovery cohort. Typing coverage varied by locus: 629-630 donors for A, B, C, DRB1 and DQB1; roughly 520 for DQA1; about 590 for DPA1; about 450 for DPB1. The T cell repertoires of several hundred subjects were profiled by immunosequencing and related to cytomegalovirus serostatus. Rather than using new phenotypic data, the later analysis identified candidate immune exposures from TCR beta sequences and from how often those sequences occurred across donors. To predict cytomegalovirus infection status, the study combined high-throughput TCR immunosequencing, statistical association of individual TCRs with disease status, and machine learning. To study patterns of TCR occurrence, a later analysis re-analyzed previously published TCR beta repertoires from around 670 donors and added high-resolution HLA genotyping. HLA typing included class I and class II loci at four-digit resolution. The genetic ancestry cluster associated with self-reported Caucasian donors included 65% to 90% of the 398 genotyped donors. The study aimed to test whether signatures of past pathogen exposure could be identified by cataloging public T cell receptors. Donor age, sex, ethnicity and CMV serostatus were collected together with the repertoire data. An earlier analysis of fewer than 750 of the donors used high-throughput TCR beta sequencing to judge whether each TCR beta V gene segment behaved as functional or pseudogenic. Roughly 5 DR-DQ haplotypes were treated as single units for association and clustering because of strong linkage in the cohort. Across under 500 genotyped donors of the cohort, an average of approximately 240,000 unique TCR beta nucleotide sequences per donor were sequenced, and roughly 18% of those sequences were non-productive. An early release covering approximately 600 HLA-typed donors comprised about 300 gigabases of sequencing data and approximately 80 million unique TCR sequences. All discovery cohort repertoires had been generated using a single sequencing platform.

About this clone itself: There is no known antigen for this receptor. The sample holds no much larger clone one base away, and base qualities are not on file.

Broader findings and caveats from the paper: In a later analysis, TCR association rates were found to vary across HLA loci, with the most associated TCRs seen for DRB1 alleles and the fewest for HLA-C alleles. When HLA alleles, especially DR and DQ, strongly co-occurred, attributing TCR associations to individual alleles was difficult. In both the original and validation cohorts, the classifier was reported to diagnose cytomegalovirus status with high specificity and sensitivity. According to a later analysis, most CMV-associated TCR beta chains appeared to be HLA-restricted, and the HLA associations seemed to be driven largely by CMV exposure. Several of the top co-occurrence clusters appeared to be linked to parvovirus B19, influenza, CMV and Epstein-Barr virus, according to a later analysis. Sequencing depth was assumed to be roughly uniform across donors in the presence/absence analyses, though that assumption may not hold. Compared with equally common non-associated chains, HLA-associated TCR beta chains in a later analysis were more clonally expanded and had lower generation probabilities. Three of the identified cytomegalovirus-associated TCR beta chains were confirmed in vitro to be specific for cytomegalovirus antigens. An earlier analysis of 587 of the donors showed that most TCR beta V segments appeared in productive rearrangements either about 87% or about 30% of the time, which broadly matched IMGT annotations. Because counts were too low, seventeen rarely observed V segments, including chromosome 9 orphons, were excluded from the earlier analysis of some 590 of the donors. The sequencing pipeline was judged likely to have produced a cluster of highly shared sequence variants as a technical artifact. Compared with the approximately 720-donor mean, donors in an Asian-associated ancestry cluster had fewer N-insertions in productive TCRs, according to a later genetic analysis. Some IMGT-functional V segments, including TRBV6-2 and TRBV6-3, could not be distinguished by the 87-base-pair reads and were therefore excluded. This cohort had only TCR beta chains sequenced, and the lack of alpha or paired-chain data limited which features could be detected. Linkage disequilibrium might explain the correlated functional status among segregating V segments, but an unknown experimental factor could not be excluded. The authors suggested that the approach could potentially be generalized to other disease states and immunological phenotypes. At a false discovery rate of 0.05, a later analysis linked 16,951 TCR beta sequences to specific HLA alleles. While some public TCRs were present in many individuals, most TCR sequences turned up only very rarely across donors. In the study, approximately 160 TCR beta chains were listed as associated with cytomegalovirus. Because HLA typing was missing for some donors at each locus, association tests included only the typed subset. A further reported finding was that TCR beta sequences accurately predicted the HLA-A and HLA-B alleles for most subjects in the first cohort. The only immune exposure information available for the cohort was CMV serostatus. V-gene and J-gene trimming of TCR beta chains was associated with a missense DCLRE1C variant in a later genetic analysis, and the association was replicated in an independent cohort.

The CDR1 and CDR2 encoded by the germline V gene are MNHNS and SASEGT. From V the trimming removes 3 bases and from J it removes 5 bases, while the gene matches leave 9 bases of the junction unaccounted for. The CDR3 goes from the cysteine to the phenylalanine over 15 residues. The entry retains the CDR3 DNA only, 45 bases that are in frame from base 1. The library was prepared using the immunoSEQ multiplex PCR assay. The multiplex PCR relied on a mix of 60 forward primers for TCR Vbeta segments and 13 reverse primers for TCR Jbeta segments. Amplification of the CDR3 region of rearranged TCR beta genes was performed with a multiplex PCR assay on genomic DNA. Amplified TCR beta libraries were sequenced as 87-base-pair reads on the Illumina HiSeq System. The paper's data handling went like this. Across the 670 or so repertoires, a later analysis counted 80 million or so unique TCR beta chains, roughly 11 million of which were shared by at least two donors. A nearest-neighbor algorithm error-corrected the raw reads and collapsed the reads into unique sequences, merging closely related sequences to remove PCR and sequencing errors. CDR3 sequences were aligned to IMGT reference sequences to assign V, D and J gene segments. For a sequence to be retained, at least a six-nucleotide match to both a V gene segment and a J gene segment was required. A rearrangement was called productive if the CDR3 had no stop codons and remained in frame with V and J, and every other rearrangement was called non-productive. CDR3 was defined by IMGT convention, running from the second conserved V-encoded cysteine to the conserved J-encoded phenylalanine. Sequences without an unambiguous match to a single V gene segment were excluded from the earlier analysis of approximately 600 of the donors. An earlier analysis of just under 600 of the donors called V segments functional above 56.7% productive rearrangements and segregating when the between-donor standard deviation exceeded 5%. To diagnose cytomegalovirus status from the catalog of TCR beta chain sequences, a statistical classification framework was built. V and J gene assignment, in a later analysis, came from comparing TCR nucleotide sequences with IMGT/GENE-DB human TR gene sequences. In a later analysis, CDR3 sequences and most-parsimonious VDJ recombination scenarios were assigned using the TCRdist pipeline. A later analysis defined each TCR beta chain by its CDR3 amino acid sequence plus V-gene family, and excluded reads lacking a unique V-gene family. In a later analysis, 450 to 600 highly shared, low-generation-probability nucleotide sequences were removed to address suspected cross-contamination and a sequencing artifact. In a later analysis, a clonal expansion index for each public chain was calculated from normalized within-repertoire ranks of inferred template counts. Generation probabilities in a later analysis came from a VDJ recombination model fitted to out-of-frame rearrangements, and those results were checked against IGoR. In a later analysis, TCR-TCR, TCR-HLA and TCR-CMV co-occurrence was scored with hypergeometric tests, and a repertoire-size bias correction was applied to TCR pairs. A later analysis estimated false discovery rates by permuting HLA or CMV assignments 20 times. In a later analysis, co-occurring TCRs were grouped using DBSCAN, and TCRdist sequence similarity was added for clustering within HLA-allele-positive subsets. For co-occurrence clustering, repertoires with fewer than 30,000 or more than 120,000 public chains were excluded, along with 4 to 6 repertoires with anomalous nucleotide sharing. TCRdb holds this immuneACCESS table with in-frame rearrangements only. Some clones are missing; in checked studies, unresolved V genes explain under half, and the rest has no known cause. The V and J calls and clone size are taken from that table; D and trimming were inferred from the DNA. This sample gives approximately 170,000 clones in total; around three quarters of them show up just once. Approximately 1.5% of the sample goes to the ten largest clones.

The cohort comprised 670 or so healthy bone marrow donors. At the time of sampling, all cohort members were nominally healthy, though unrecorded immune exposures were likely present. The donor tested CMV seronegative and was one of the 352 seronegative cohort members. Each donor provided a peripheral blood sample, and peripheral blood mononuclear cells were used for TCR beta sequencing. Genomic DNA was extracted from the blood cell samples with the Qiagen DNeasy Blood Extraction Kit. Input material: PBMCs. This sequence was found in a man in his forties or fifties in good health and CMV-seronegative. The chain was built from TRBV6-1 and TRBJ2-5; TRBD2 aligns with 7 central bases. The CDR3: CASSDFTRGGETQYF. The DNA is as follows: TGTGCCAGCAGTGATTTCACCCGGGGAGGGGAGACCCAGTACTTC.